Below, 23 T cell receptor beta chains from the same sample are listed, as sequenced in a study of shared clonotypes between healthy human individuals. Method: immunoSEQ multiplex PCR; TCRdb's copy keeps in-frame clones and lacks some. In the table there are under 600,000 clones, around 96% of which are singletons. Sample: naive CD4+ T cells sorted from blood. Subset here: CD45RA+ positively selected. The receptors come from a woman aged 30 to 39 in good health.

The chain employs TRBV7-8 and TRBJ1-2; 7 bases align to TRBD1. Trimming took 5 bases from V and 6 from J; bases not matched to a gene: 6. The CDR3 consists of 13 residues. Germline CDR1 and CDR2: SGHVS and FQNEAQ. CDR3 sequence: CASSVYQGDGYTF. CDR3 DNA: TGTGCCAGCAGCGTATACCAGGGGGATGGCTACACCTTC.

The chain couples TRBV2 to TRBJ2-5; D not certain. CDR1 SNHLY and CDR2 FYNNEI come from the germline V gene. The CDR3 totals 13 residues. V lost 9 bases and J lost 4, with 15 bases in between. The CDR3 sequence is CASKSGILETQYF. CDR3 in DNA: TGTGCCAGTAAATCTGGGATTTTAGAGACCCAGTACTTC.

The V gene is TRBV19, the J gene TRBJ2-5; perhaps TRBD1 as D (5 bases). CDR1 LNHDA and CDR2 SQIVND come from the germline V gene (reference sequence). The V and J ends lost 5 bases and 2 bases respectively, with 9 bases between them. The CDR3 covers 13 residues. The CDR3 sequence: CASSAGWQETQYF. The DNA for the CDR3 is TGTGCCAGTAGTGCAGGGTGGCAAGAGACCCAGTACTTC.

Comment on this clone: Other nucleotide sequences in the sample specify the same CDR3. The rearrangement links TRBV28 to TRBJ1-5; D is ambiguous. Per germline, CDR1 MDHEN and CDR2 SYDVKM. V lost 2 bases, J lost 0 bases, and 2 bases lay in between. This CDR3 is 13 amino acids long. CDR3 amino acids: CASSLPSNQPQHF. The CDR3 nucleotides read TGTGCCAGCAGTTTACCTAGCAATCAGCCCCAGCATTTT.

The V call is TRBV5-1, the J call TRBJ1-1; D gene unclear. The CDR3 loop spans 13 amino acids. V dropped 1 base and J dropped 6 bases, with 10 bases sitting between them. Per the germline V gene, CDR1 is SGHRS and CDR2 is YFSETQ. The CDR3 reads CASSLFDSSEAFF. In DNA, the CDR3 is TGCGCCAGCAGCTTGTTCGACTCGTCTGAAGCTTTCTTT.

The chain carries TRBV5-1 and TRBJ2-5, with D maybe TRBD1 (6 bases). V was trimmed by 4 bases and J by 4 bases, leaving 14 bases between them. The length of the CDR3 is 14 residues. CDR1 SGHRS and CDR2 YFSETQ come from the germline V gene. As DNA, the CDR3 is TGCGCCAGCAGCAAAAGGGGGTTTGGAGAGACCCAGTACTTC. Encoded protein: CASSKRGFGETQYF.

This clone was recorded once. The V call is TRBV4-2, the J call TRBJ2-2, with no clear D. Germline V gene data show CDR1 as LGHNA and CDR2 as YNFKEQ. CDR3 length equals 15 residues. Trimming took 0 bases from V and 7 from J, leaving 12 bases between them. The CDR3 is CASSQDGYWGGELFF. CDR3 nucleotide sequence: TGTGCCAGCAGCCAAGACGGTTACTGGGGCGGGGAGCTGTTTTTT.

The chain links TRBV21-1 to TRBJ2-3; TRBD1, the table's D call, was not compared with the DNA. TRBV21-1 is a documented pseudogene. The CDR3 extends over 16 amino acids. CDR3 in amino acids: CASSLPPVSSTDTQYF. For the CDR3, the DNA is TGTGCCAGCAGTTTGCCCCCAGTTTCTAGCACAGATACGCAGTATTTT.

The V and J genes are TRBV10-1 and TRBJ2-7; tentatively, D is TRBD1 (5 bases). Germline V lookup: CDR1 WNHNN, CDR2 SYGVQD (reference sequence). V lost 2 bases and J lost 3, with 14 bases in between. CDR3 length: 15 amino acids. The CDR3 DNA sequence: TGCGCCAGCAGTGAGAATATTTTGCAGGGCTACGAGCAGTACTTC. It encodes CASSENILQGYEQYF.

In this sample, this clone turned up once. The chain carries TRBV5-4 and TRBJ2-4, with D perhaps TRBD1 (6 bases). There are 14 residues in the CDR3. V was trimmed by 4 bases and J by 1 base, leaving 9 bases between them. Germline CDR1 and CDR2: SGHNT and YYREEE (reference sequence). CDR3 bases: TGTGCCAGCAGCCGCCAGGGGGCCAAAAACATTCAGTACTTC. Encoded protein: CASSRQGAKNIQYF.

This chain uses TRBV12-5 with TRBJ1-2; D may be TRBD1 (6 bases). The ends were cut back, 6 bases at V and 5 bases at J, with 13 bases in the middle. Germline-derived CDR1 and CDR2 are LGHNT and FRNRAP. CDR3 length: 13 amino acids. The chain's CDR3 is CASGRTGRYGYTF. The CDR3 DNA sequence: TGTGCTAGTGGCCGTACAGGGAGGTATGGCTACACCTTC.

This clone appeared once. J is TRBJ1-5 and V is TRBV6-6, with D perhaps matching TRBD1 (6 bases). Germline V gives CDR1 MNHNY, CDR2 SVGAGI (reference sequence). The CDR3 spans 16 residues. The V end was cut by 5 bases, the J end by 2 bases, with 16 bases between. CDR3 sequence reads: CASSQQGGVCNQPQHF. The CDR3 DNA follows: TGTGCCAGCAGTCAACAGGGTGGGGTTTGCAATCAGCCCCAGCATTTT.

The chain joins TRBV7-3 to TRBJ2-3; 10 bases are shared with TRBD1. The J segment lost 5 bases and the V segment lost 1 base, leaving 6 bases of the junction unmatched. Germline V CDR1 and CDR2: SGHTA, FQGTGA. CDR3 length: 16 amino acids. This CDR3 is CASSLRGTGVVDTQYF. The CDR3 nucleotides read TGTGCCAGCAGCTTAAGGGGGACAGGGGTAGTAGATACGCAGTATTTT.

This clone was counted between two and nine times. V and J are TRBV2 and TRBJ1-5; D not resolved. Trimming removed 3 bases from V and 3 bases from J, with 9 bases in between. Germline V gives CDR1 SNHLY, CDR2 FYNNEI. This CDR3 contains 14 residues. This CDR3 is CASSDWLANQPQHF. CDR3 nucleotide sequence: TGTGCCAGCAGTGATTGGTTGGCCAATCAGCCCCAGCATTTT.

The rearrangement uses TRBV19 and TRBJ2-3; 8 positions agree with TRBD1. The CDR3 runs to 14 residues. V gave up 6 bases and J gave up 4 bases; unmatched junction bases: 6. Germline V gene lookup returns CDR1 LNHDA and CDR2 SQIVND (reference sequence). CDR3 region: CASSFGQGSDTQYF. The CDR3 bases are TGTGCCAGTAGCTTTGGACAGGGCTCAGATACGCAGTATTTT.

The J gene is TRBJ2-5, the V gene TRBV19, with 15 bases identical to TRBD2. The J call may not be correct, given that the DNA end is closer to TRBJ2-7. Germline CDR1 is LNHDA and CDR2 is SQIVND (reference sequence). There are 16 residues in the CDR3. CDR3 residues: CASGGLAGGLSYEQYF. CDR3 coding DNA: TGTGCCAGTGGGGGACTAGCGGGAGGTCTCTCCTACGAGCAGTACTTC.

This clone was found a few times. The chain's CDR3 is CASSEGPEWAPYEQYF. In nucleotides, the CDR3 is TGTGCCAGCAGTGAAGGCCCCGAGTGGGCGCCCTACGAGCAGTACTTC. This rearrangement joins TRBV2 to TRBJ2-7; no firm D call. The CDR3 runs 16 residues. Germline lookup yields CDR1 SNHLY and CDR2 FYNNEI. V was shortened by 1 base and J by 2 bases, with 15 bases between the two germline ends.

V gene TRBV28 combines with J gene TRBJ2-3, with 15 bases fitting TRBD2. The length of the CDR3 is 20 residues. V was clipped by 2 bases and J by 3 bases; unmatched bases: 12. Germline V CDR1 and CDR2: MDHEN, SYDVKM. The DNA for the CDR3 is TGTGCCAGCAGTTTACTTGGGACTAGCGGGAGGAGCGGTTCGACAGATACGCAGTATTTT. It codes for CASSLLGTSGRSGSTDTQYF.

This sequence joins TRBV11-3 and TRBJ1-1; D is unresolved. V lost 4 bases, J lost 8 bases, and 14 bases lay in between. The CDR3 covers 13 residues. Per the germline V gene, CDR1 is SGHNT and CDR2 is YENEEA. CDR3 sequence: CASSSSPGIEAFF. The CDR3 DNA reads as TGTGCCAGCAGCTCGTCCCCGGGAATCGAAGCTTTCTTT.

This clone was found once. This rearrangement joins TRBV5-1 to TRBJ2-1; 11 positions match TRBD2. In germline, CDR1 is SGHRS, CDR2 YFSETQ. Trimming took 1 base from V and 6 from J; bases not matched to a gene: 12. The CDR3 totals 18 residues. The CDR3 spells CASSLNPGLAALRNEQFF. DNA of the CDR3: TGCGCCAGCAGCTTGAACCCGGGACTAGCGGCATTACGCAATGAGCAGTTCTTC.

In this sample, this clone turned up once. The chain is built from TRBV7-9 and TRBJ1-1; a weak D match, TRBD1 (5 bases). V shed 4 bases and J shed 0 bases, with 15 bases lying between them. The CDR3 spans 16 residues. CDR1 is SEHNR and CDR2 is FQNEAQ in the germline V gene (reference sequence). The CDR3 loop reads CASSSFGAAMNTEAFF. Written as DNA, the CDR3 is TGTGCCAGCAGCTCCTTCGGGGCGGCCATGAACACTGAAGCTTTCTTT.

CDR3 nucleotide sequence: TGTGCCAGCACCACGACAGGGAGAGATGAAAAACTGTTTTTT. Protein product: CASTTTGRDEKLFF. The chain employs TRBV28 and TRBJ1-4; 7 bases align to TRBD1. The CDR3 has 14 residues. Germline V CDR1 and CDR2: MDHEN, SYDVKM. V lost 7 bases to trimming and J lost 6 bases; unmatched junction nucleotides: 8.

The chain couples TRBV2 to TRBJ2-3; no firm D call. Per germline, CDR1 SNHLY and CDR2 FYNNEI. The CDR3 contains 10 residues. Between the trimmed V and J ends, which lost 6 bases and 13 bases, there was a span of 11 bases. The CDR3 DNA sequence: TGTGCCAGCAGGACACTATTGAAGTATTTT. It specifies CASRTLLKYF.